A selection of T cell receptor beta chains follows, all from one sample in a study of technical replicates of blood from several donors. Assay: immunoSEQ multiplex PCR; the TCRdb copy retains only in-frame clones and omits some. The sample holds 80,000 to 100,000 clones, about 92% seen once. The sequencing input was T cells isolated from PBMCs. These receptors all stem from a human donor in good health. CDR3s include the opening cysteine and the closing phenylalanine or tryptophan. D genes are given only for firm matches.

TRBD1,TRBV6-5,TRBJ1-6,TGTGCCAGCAGTTTCCGGGACAGGGCTACTTCACCCCTCCACTTT,CASSFRDRATSPLHF
.,TRBV7-5,TRBJ1-2,TGTGTCAGAAGCTTAGGCGATACAGGGGGCCCTTGGGGGGATGGCTACACCTTC,CVRSLGDTGGPWGDGYTF
.,TRBV29-1,TRBJ1-2,TGCAGCGTCCACACAGGGAGCGCAAACTATGGCTACACCTTC,CSVHTGSANYGYTF
.,TRBV18,TRBJ2-4,TGTGCCAGTTCCGATTCAGACATTCAGTACTTC,CASSDSDIQYF
.,TRBV10-1,TRBJ2-2,TGCGCCAGCGCAACAGGGACGAACACCGGGGAGCTGTTTTTT,CASATGTNTGELFF
.,TRBV27,TRBJ1-2,TGTGCCAGCACCCGACTGACGGGGAACTATGGCTACACCTTC,CASTRLTGNYGYTF
.,TRBV6-5,TRBJ1-2,TGTGCCAGCGGGGCGGGGTGGGCTGGCTACACCTTC,CASGAGWAGYTF
.,TRBV2,TRBJ2-7,TGTGCCAGCAGTCGTCGACTAGTGGAGGAGCAGTACTTC,CASSRRLVEEQYF
TRBD1,TRBV30,TRBJ1-6,TGTGCCTGGAGGGGACAGGGGGTTGGATCACCCCTCCACTTT,CAWRGQGVGSPLHF
TRBD1,TRBV19,TRBJ2-3,TGTGCCAGTAGTACAGGACAGGGGAGTGGCAAAGATACGCAGTATTTT,CASSTGQGSGKDTQYF
TRBD1,TRBV18,TRBJ2-1,TGTGCCAGCTCACCCGAAAGGGACAGCCTCAATGAGCAGTTCTTC,CASSPERDSLNEQFF
.,TRBV5-1,TRBJ2-7,TGCGCCAGCAGCTTGGCCGCCAGGGCCACTGGAAGCGAGCAGTACTTC,CASSLAARATGSEQYF
TRBD1,TRBV6-1,TRBJ2-1,TGTGCCAGCTGCAGGGGGCCGGAATACAATGAGCAGTTCTTC,CASCRGPEYNEQFF
TRBD2,TRBV28,TRBJ2-5,TGTGCCAGCAGTTTATCTGGCGGGAGTCTCGAGACCCAGTACTTC,CASSLSGGSLETQYF
TRBD2,TRBV2,TRBJ2-3,TGTGCCAGCAGAGCCAGCCTTAGCGGGAATGAGGGCGGCACAGATACGCAGTATTTT,CASRASLSGNEGGTDTQYF
TRBD2,TRBV5-1,TRBJ2-3,TGCGCCAGCAGCTCCGGACTAGCTCGGGGCACAGATACGCAGTATTTT,CASSSGLARGTDTQYF
.,TRBV5-1,TRBJ2-7,TGCGCCAGCAGCTTGGGGGAGAACTACGAGCAGTACTTC,CASSLGENYEQYF
.,TRBV27,TRBJ2-1,TGTGCCAGCAGCCCGTACCAGGGAATTTACAATGAGCAGTTCTTC,CASSPYQGIYNEQFF